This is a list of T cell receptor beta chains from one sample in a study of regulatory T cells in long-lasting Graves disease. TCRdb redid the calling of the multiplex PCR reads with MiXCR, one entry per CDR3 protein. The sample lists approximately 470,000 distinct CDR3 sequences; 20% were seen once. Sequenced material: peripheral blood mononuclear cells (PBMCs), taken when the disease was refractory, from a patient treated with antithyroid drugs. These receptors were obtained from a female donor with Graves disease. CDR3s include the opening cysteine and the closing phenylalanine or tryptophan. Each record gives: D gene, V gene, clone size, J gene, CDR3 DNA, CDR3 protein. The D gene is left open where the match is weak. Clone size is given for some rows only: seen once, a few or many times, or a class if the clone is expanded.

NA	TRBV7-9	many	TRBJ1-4	TGTGCCAGCAGCCTCCCTAGGAGTCTCGGCACTAATGAAAAACTGTTTTTT	CASSLPRSLGTNEKLFF
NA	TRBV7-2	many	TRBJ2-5	TGTGCCAGCAGCCTTTTCCAAGAGACCCAGTACTTC	CASSLFQETQYF
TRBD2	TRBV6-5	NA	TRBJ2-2	TGTGCCAGCAGTTACTCGAGAGGAAGTAGCGGGGGACCGGGAGGGGAGCTGTTTTTT	CASSYSRGSSGGPGGELFF
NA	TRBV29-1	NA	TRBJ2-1	TGCAGCGTTGATAATGGCCTAAACAATGAGCAGTTCTTC	CSVDNGLNNEQFF
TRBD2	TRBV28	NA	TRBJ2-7	TGTGCCAGCAGTCCTAGCGGGGGTCAGGTAGACGAGCAGTACTTC	CASSPSGGQVDEQYF
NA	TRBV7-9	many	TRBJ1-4	TGTGCCAGCAGCTCCACGATAACGACAGTGCAGACCGAAAAACTGTTTTTT	CASSSTITTVQTEKLFF
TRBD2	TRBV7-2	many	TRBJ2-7	TGTGCCAGCAGCACAAAACCGGGACTAGCGGGAGGACGGGACTACGAGCAGTACTTC	CASSTKPGLAGGRDYEQYF
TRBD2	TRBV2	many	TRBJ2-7	TGTGCCAGCTGGCGGGGGAAAGGGGCCTACGAGCAGTACTTC	CASWRGKGAYEQYF
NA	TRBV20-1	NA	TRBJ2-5	TGCAGTGCTAATATTATAGAGACCCAGTACTTC	CSANIIETQYF
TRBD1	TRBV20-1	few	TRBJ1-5	TGCAGTGCTGCCCGGGACAGGGCCCCTATGAAGCAGCCCCAGCATTTT	CSAARDRAPMKQPQHF
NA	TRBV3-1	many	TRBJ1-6	TGTGCCAGCAGCCAATCGCGGTCACCCCTCCACTTT	CASSQSRSPLHF
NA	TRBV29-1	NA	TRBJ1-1	TGCAGCGTTCGAATGGATCCCGTTGAAAACACTGAAGCTTTCTTT	CSVRMDPVENTEAFF
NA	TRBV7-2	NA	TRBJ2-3	TGTGCCAGCAGCCGAAAGATAGGCCCAGATACGCAGTATTTT	CASSRKIGPDTQYF
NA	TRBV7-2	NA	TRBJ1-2	TGTGCCAGCAGCTCCAGACTGACAGACTATGGCTACACCTTC	CASSSRLTDYGYTF
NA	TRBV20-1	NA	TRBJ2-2	TGCAGTGCTAGAGATTTCCTAGCAGAGAACACCGGGGAGCTGTTTTTT	CSARDFLAENTGELFF
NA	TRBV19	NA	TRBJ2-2	TGTGCCAGTAGTATGTTCCAGGGTATCCCCGGGGAGCTGTTTTTT	CASSMFQGIPGELFF
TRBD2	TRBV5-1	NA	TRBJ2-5	TGCGCCAGCAGCCTTCTCGGACTAGCGGGAATGGAGACCCAGTACTTC	CASSLLGLAGMETQYF
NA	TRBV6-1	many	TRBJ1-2	TGTGCCAGCAGTCCTTATACCTTCAACAGGGACTATGGCTACACCTTC	CASSPYTFNRDYGYTF
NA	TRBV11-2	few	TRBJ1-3	TGTGCCAGCAGCTTAGCCGAATCAGCGTTCTCTGGAAACACCATATATTTT	CASSLAESAFSGNTIYF
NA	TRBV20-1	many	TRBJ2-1	TGCAGTGCTAGAGATCGGGGTAGCTGGGATTACCTCTTATCGAACAATGAGCAGTTCTTC	CSARDRGSWDYLLSNNEQFF
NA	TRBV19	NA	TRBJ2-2	TGTGCCAGTAGTTCACAGGGTAACACCGGGGAGCTGTTTTTT	CASSSQGNTGELFF